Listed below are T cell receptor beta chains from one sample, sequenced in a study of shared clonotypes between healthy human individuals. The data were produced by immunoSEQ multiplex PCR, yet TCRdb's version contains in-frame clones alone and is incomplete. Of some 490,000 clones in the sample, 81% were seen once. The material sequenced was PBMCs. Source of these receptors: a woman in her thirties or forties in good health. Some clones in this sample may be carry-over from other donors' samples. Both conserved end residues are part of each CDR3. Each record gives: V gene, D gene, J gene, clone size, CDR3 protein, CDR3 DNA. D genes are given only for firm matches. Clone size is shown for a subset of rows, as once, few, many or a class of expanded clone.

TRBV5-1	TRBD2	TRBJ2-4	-	CASSFGLAGGRVGKNIQYF	TGCGCCAGCAGCTTCGGACTAGCGGGAGGCCGGGTGGGCAAAAACATTCAGTACTTC
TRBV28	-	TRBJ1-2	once	CARGGPGTAPSYTF	TGTGCCAGAGGTGGCCCCGGGACGGCCCCGAGCTACACCTTC
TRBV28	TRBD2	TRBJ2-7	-	CASSSLSGRLDEQYF	TGTGCCAGCAGTTCCCTTAGCGGGAGGTTGGACGAGCAGTACTTC
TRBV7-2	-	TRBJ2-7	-	CASSLVGTYEQYF	TGTGCCAGCAGCTTAGTCGGCACCTACGAGCAGTACTTC
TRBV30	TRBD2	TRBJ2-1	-	CAWSVGTSGMNEQFF	TGTGCCTGGAGTGTCGGGACTAGCGGGATGAATGAGCAGTTCTTC
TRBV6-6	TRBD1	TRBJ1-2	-	CASSYSDRSGLGYTF	TGTGCCAGCAGTTACTCGGACAGGTCGGGCCTCGGCTACACCTTC
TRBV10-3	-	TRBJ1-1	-	CAISESTIKNTEAFF	TGTGCCATCAGTGAGTCGACAATAAAGAACACTGAAGCTTTCTTT
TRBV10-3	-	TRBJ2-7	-	CAIGGQPYEQYF	TGTGCCATCGGGGGCCAGCCCTACGAGCAGTACTTC
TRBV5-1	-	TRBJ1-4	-	CASRAGLANEKLFF	TGCGCCAGCAGGGCAGGGTTAGCTAATGAAAAACTGTTTTTT
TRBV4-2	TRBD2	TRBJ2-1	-	CASSQVLAGVGNEQFF	TGTGCCAGCAGCCAGGTCCTAGCGGGAGTCGGCAATGAGCAGTTCTTC
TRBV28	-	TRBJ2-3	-	CASRQMDTQYF	TGTGCCAGCAGACAGATGGATACGCAGTATTTT
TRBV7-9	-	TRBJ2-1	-	CASSLEAAAYNEQFF	TGTGCCAGCAGCTTAGAAGCGGCGGCCTACAATGAGCAGTTCTTC
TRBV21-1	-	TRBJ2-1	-	CASSKALGAGPAYNEQFF	TGTGCCAGCAGCAAAGCCCTTGGGGCCGGACCCGCTTACAATGAGCAGTTCTTC
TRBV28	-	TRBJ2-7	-	CASSPQGTISYEQYF	TGTGCCAGCAGTCCCCAGGGGACAATCTCCTACGAGCAGTACTTC
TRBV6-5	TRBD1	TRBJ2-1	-	CASTKDRAYNEQFF	TGTGCCAGCACTAAAGACAGGGCCTACAATGAGCAGTTCTTC
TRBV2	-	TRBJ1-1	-	CASSEGRGTEAFF	TGTGCCAGCAGTGAAGGTCGGGGGACTGAAGCTTTCTTT
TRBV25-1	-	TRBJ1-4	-	CASSEGGWNEKLFF	TGTGCCAGCAGTGAGGGTGGCTGGAATGAAAAACTGTTTTTT
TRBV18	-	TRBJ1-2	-	CASSGARAYGYTF	TGTGCCAGCTCAGGGGCCAGGGCTTATGGCTACACCTTC
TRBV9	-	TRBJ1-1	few	CASSVDPTESTEAFF	TGTGCCAGCAGCGTAGATCCTACAGAGAGCACTGAAGCTTTCTTT
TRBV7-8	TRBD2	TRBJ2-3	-	CASSLLAGSTDTQYF	TGTGCCAGCAGCCTATTAGCGGGGAGCACAGATACGCAGTATTTT